The 25 T cell receptor beta chains below were found in one sample sequenced in a study of breast tumors, draining lymph nodes, adjacent tissues. TCRdb reprocessed the multiplex PCR reads with MiXCR, giving one entry per CDR3 protein. Among fewer than 300,000 distinct CDR3 sequences listed, about 30% were seen once. Breast cancer patients provided tissue from their axillary draining lymph nodes. Sequencing was done on a sample of axillary lymph node tissue. These receptors all come from a female donor with breast cancer. Some clones in this sample may be carry-over from other donors' samples.

In this sample, this clonotype turned up many times. The chain recombines TRBV6-1 with TRBJ1-2, with a possible D match to TRBD1 (5 bases). Germline V gene lookup returns CDR1 MNHNS and CDR2 SASEGT. V was clipped by 6 bases and J by 7 bases, with 18 bases between them. The CDR3 has 14 amino acids. DNA of the CDR3: TGTGCCAGCAGCCCTCTCGTAGGGGTGGCTGGCTACACCTTC. Protein product: CASSPLVGVAGYTF.

This clonotype came up many times. The chain combines TRBV28 with TRBJ2-7, with D perhaps matching TRBD1 (5 bases). The ends were cut back, 7 bases at V and 2 bases at J, with 12 bases in the middle. CDR1 and CDR2 (germline): MDHEN, SYDVKM. CDR3 length equals 13 residues. The chain's CDR3 is CASKSGKAYEQYF. CDR3 nucleotides: TGTGCCAGCAAATCAGGGAAGGCCTACGAGCAGTACTTC.

This clonotype has at least ten counts. The CDR3 reads CASSLPFAGQSTDTQYF. The CDR3 DNA sequence: TGTGCCAGCAGCCTGCCTTTTGCGGGCCAAAGCACAGATACGCAGTATTTT. This chain joins TRBV5-4 and TRBJ2-3, with a possible D match to TRBD2 (5 bases). Trimming shortened V by 4 bases and J by 0 bases, and 18 bases separated the two germline ends. The CDR3 consists of 17 residues. Per the germline V gene, CDR1 is SGHNT and CDR2 is YYREEE (reference sequence).

This clonotype was counted at least ten times. This rearrangement joins TRBV7-3 to TRBJ2-2, with D unresolved. CDR1 is SGHTA, CDR2 FQGTGA, per germline. CDR3 length: 13 residues. The ends were cut back, 4 bases at V and 7 bases at J, with 10 bases in the middle. Written as DNA, the CDR3 is TGTGCCAGCAGCTCTTCAGGATACGGGGAGCTGTTTTTT. It is translated as CASSSSGYGELFF.

This clonotype was seen repeatedly, ten times or more. This chain links TRBV18 with TRBJ2-7; D might be TRBD1 or TRBD2, each matching 6 bases. The ends were cut back, 8 bases at V and 3 bases at J, with 17 bases in the middle. CDR1 is KGHSH and CDR2 is LQKENI in the germline V gene. CDR3 length: 14 amino acids. In nucleotides, the CDR3 is TGTGCCAGCCAGGGGTCCCGGGAGAGCTACGAGCAGTACTTC. Residues: CASQGSRESYEQYF.

The J gene is TRBJ1-2, the V gene TRBV29-1; TRBD1 is a possible D gene (5 bases). The germline gives CDR1 SQVTM, CDR2 ANQGSEA. This CDR3 comprises 10 residues. The V and J ends lost 4 bases and 10 bases respectively, with 10 bases between them. The CDR3 region is CSVVGTPYTF. For the CDR3, the DNA is TGCAGCGTTGTAGGGACCCCCTACACCTTC.

This clonotype was seen at least ten times. The gene calls are TRBV20-1 and TRBJ2-2, with TRBD1 as a possible D gene (6 bases). The germline CDR1 and CDR2 sequences are DFQATT and SNEGSKA (reference sequence). CDR3 length equals 16 residues. V was pared by 0 bases and J by 0 bases, with 11 bases between. CDR3 amino acids: CSARDRHRANTGELFF. In nucleotides, the CDR3 is TGCAGTGCTAGAGATCGGCACAGGGCGAACACCGGGGAGCTGTTTTTT.

Comment on this clonotype: A clone one base away is much larger, so this may be a read error. The conserved phenylalanine or tryptophan normally closing the CDR3 is absent here, so this likely arose from a read error. V is TRBV7-6 and J is TRBJ2-1, with D hard to call. V was clipped by 5 bases and J by 0 bases, with 14 bases between them. This CDR3 is 16 amino acids long. CDR1 is SGHVS, CDR2 FNYEAQ, per germline. CDR3 bases: TGTGCCAGCAGCCCCATCCCCCGGAGCTCCTACAATGAGCAGTTCTCC. Residues: CASSPIPRSSYNEQFS.

DNA for the CDR3: TGTGCCAGCAGCTCCGGACTAGCGGGAGGCCCAGAGCATTTT. Its translation is CASSSGLAGGPEHF. This sequence joins TRBV7-2 and TRBJ1-5; D not resolved. Germline CDR1 and CDR2: SGHTA and FQGNSA. Trimming pared 4 bases from V and 14 bases from J, leaving 21 bases between. The CDR3 is 14 amino acids. Filled out from reference TRBV7-2 and TRBJ1-5, the complete variable domain reads GAGVSQSPSNKVTEKGKDVELRCDPISGHTALYWYRQSLGQGLEFLIYFQGNSAPDKSGLPSDRFSAERTGGSVSTLTIQRTQQEDSAVYLCASSSGLAGGPEHFGDGTRLSIL.

This sequence joins TRBV7-2 and TRBJ2-7; D is perhaps TRBD1 (7 bases). V lost 11 bases and J lost 5, with 16 bases in between. The CDR3 loop spans 12 amino acids. CDR1 and CDR2 from the germline V gene are SGHTA and FQGNSA. CDR3 loop: CAWIRRGDEQYF. The CDR3 DNA sequence: TGTGCCTGGATCCGCAGGGGGGACGAGCAGTACTTC.

The sample holds many counts of this clonotype. This may be a read error: a much more frequent sequence differs by one nucleotide. This rearrangement joins TRBV20-1 to TRBJ2-5; 14 bases agree with TRBD2. This CDR3 spans 14 amino acids. The germline V gene encodes CDR1 DFQATT and CDR2 SNEGSKA (reference sequence). The CDR3 reads CSRMGLAGVATQYF. CDR3 nucleotides: TGCAGCCGAATGGGACTAGCGGGAGTAGCGACCCAGTACTTC.

Remarks on this clonotype: The final CDR3 position lacks the conserved phenylalanine or tryptophan, pointing to a likely read error. No DNA is shown, since the ends of the CDR3 on it are uncertain; the CDR3 is the one TCRdb lists. This chain uses TRBV5-5 with TRBJ2-7; the table gives TRBD1 as D, unverified against the DNA. The length of the CDR3 is 8 amino acids, counting both ends. Germline assignment: CDR1 SGHKS and CDR2 YYEKEE (reference sequence). This CDR3 is CASSLGGL.

This clonotype was counted at least ten times. One end of the junction does not line up with germline, which may come from a read error. V and J are TRBV20-1 and TRBJ2-5; no clear D gene. The germline V gene has CDR1 DFQATT and CDR2 SNEGSKA (reference sequence). The CDR3 has 11 amino acids. CDR3 residues: CSARRSQTQSF. The CDR3 DNA reads TGCAGTGCTAGGCGGTCCCAGACCCAGTCCTTC.

As for this clonotype: Compared with germline, one end of the junction differs, possibly owing to a read error. The chain recombines TRBV20-1 with TRBJ2-7, with 7 bases that match TRBD2. The CDR3 is 15 residues long. From germline, CDR1 is DFQATT and CDR2 SNEGSKA (reference sequence). The CDR3 region has the DNA TGCGGTGCTAGACCATTCCAGGCGGGAGCCTGCGAGCAGTACTTC. Protein product: CGARPFQAGACEQYF.

This clonotype was detected many times. V and J are TRBV4-3 and TRBJ1-6; TRBD1 agrees at 7 bases. The CDR3 spans 19 residues. Trimming removed 0 bases from V and 4 bases from J; junction bases left unmatched: 12. The germline V gene has CDR1 LGHNA and CDR2 YSLEER. This CDR3 reads CASSQEGQALKLYNSPLHF. CDR3 in DNA: TGCGCCAGCAGCCAAGAAGGACAGGCCCTCAAACTTTATAATTCACCCCTCCACTTT.

V is TRBV10-3 and J is TRBJ1-2; D not resolved. Trimming shortened V by 11 bases and J by 7 bases, and 23 bases separated the two germline ends. CDR1 is ENHRY, CDR2 SYGVKD, per germline. The CDR3 runs to 14 residues. In DNA form, the CDR3 reads TGTGCCGTCCATCGAGGGTGGGCCGACTGTGGCTACACCTTC. Its translation is CAVHRGWADCGYTF.

In its sample, this clonotype was seen a few times. A read error may explain this, as a much larger clone is one base away. This chain links TRBV6-5 with TRBJ2-1; a possible D gene is TRBD2 (5 bases). The CDR3 has 13 residues. Germline V gene data show CDR1 as MNHEY and CDR2 as SVGAGI. Trimming pared 9 bases from V and 2 bases from J, leaving 11 bases between. CDR3 in DNA: TGTGCCAGTAAGCGGTGGCCCTACAATGAGCAGTTCTTC. This encodes CASKRWPYNEQFF.

Remarks on this clonotype: This may be a read error, as it is one base from a much larger clone. This sequence joins TRBV5-4 and TRBJ2-7; D unclear. CDR3 length: 12 amino acids. V was trimmed by 0 bases and J by 6 bases, leaving 7 bases between them. Germline CDR1 SGHNT, CDR2 YYREEE (reference sequence). As DNA, the CDR3 is TGTGCCAGCAGCTTGGACCACTCCGAGCAGTACTTC. This codes for CASSLDHSEQYF. Filled out from reference TRBV5-4 and TRBJ2-7, the complete variable domain reads ETGVTQSPTHLIKTRGQQVTLRCSSQSGHNTVSWYQQALGQGPQFIFQYYREEENGRGNFPPRFSGLQFPNYSSELNVNALELDDSALYLCASSLDHSEQYFGPGTRLTVT.

A word on this clonotype: With a much larger clone just one base away, this may be a read error. This chain uses TRBV6-1 with TRBJ1-2; D might be TRBD1 (6 bases). CDR1 and CDR2 from the germline V gene are MNHNS and SASEGT. This CDR3 contains 15 residues. The DNA for the CDR3 is TGTGCCAGCACCCAAAGGGGGATAGCTAACTATGGCTACGCCTTC. It yields the protein CASTQRGIANYGYAF.

This clonotype was counted at least ten times. A much larger clonotype is one base distant, so this may be a read error. The chain recombines TRBV7-2 with TRBJ2-5, with D tentatively TRBD2 (6 bases). The CDR3 covers 15 residues. Germline assignment: CDR1 SGHTA and CDR2 FQGNSA. CDR3 region: CASSLGGSGQETQHF. The DNA of the CDR3 is TGTGCCAGCAGCTTAGGGGGTAGCGGCCAAGAGACCCAGCACTTC. The full variable domain, in which reference TRBV7-2 and TRBJ2-5 provide the parts outside the CDR3, is GAGVSQSPSNKVTEKGKDVELRCDPISGHTALYWYRQSLGQGLEFLIYFQGNSAPDKSGLPSDRFSAERTGGSVSTLTIQRTQQEDSAVYLCASSLGGSGQETQHFGPGTRLLVL.

Details on this clonotype: This CDR3 is missing its conserved last phenylalanine or tryptophan, likely due to a read error. The rearrangement uses TRBV12-3 or TRBV12-4 and TRBJ2-7, with 9 positions matching TRBD2. The length of the CDR3 is 14 residues. The CDR3 coding sequence is TGCGCCAGCAGCTTGGCGGGAGGGGGCTACGAGCAGTACTAC. Translating it yields CASSLAGGGYEQYY.

This clonotype came up a few times. This chain links TRBV12-3 or TRBV12-4 with TRBJ2-3; 14 bases agree with TRBD2. The CDR3 is 16 amino acids. The J segment lost 3 bases and the V segment lost 5 bases, leaving 4 bases of the junction unmatched. CDR3 sequence (DNA): TGTGCCAGCAGTCCCGGGACTAGCGGGAGTACAGATACGCAGTATTTT. This translates into CASSPGTSGSTDTQYF.

This clonotype was found many times. The chain joins TRBV20-1 to TRBJ2-1; no firm D call. V lost 0 bases to trimming and J lost 7 bases, with 13 bases between them. This CDR3 is built from 14 residues. Germline CDR1 is DFQATT and CDR2 is SNEGSKA (reference sequence). The CDR3 sequence: CSARDWAARNEQFF. CDR3 bases: TGCAGTGCTAGAGATTGGGCAGCGAGAAATGAGCAGTTCTTC.

This clonotype appeared many times. The V gene is TRBV28, the J gene TRBJ2-5, with TRBD1 matching over 8 bases. CDR1 and CDR2 (germline): MDHEN, SYDVKM. Trimming at V came to 3 bases and at J to 2 bases, leaving 5 bases not matched to a gene. This CDR3 region has 15 residues. This CDR3 reads CASSFSGTGQETQYF. The DNA for the CDR3 is TGTGCCAGCAGTTTCTCCGGGACAGGACAAGAGACCCAGTACTTC.

The chain carries TRBV20-1 and TRBJ2-3, with D unclear. Looked up from germline, CDR1 is DFQATT and CDR2 is SNEGSKA (reference sequence). The CDR3 runs to 9 residues. The CDR3: CMPAPTQYF. As DNA, the CDR3 is TGCATGCCCGCCCCGACACAGTATTTT.